These 21 T cell receptor beta chains were all obtained from the same sample, sequenced in a study of blood T cell repertoires in COVID-19. Repertoires were generated with immunoSEQ multiplex PCR, while TCRdb's copy carries only in-frame clones and drops some. Of about 200,000 clones in the sample, about 90% were seen once. Specimen: peripheral blood. These receptors originate from a woman between 70 and 85 years old with acute or convalescent COVID-19.

The gene calls are TRBV18 and TRBJ1-6; D unresolved. Germline values: CDR1 KGHSH, CDR2 LQKENI. CDR3 size: 13 residues. Trimming took off 1 base at V and 7 bases at J, with 5 bases between the two ends. The chain's CDR3 is CASSPQRNSPLHF. CDR3 nucleotide sequence: TGTGCCAGCTCACCACAACGGAATTCACCCCTCCACTTT.

The chain joins TRBV6-6 to TRBJ2-3, with 7 bases matching TRBD1. The CDR3 totals 14 residues. Unmatched junction bases numbered 11, after V lost 5 bases and J lost 9 bases. CDR1 and CDR2 from the germline V gene are MNHNY and SVGAGI (reference sequence). The CDR3 nucleotides read TGTGCCAGCAGTCAAAGACAGGGTGGAGAGACGCAGTATTTT. It translates to CASSQRQGGETQYF.

The V and J genes are TRBV5-5 and TRBJ1-5; no reliable D call. The germline gives CDR1 SGHKS, CDR2 YYEKEE (reference sequence). CDR3 length equals 14 residues. V lost 3 bases, J lost 4 bases, and 11 bases lay in between. This CDR3 is CASSYPGENQPQHF. CDR3 DNA: TGTGCCAGCAGCTATCCCGGGGAGAATCAGCCCCAGCATTTT.

V and J are TRBV6-2 or TRBV6-3 and TRBJ1-5; 7 bases align to TRBD1. The V and J ends lost 4 bases and 7 bases, in that order; junction bases with no gene match: 7. The CDR3 spans 14 residues. Per the germline V gene, CDR1 is MNHEY and CDR2 is SVGEGT. As DNA, the CDR3 is TGTGCCAGCAGTTCGCCAGGGGGAGGACAGCCCCAGCATTTT. This sequence encodes CASSSPGGGQPQHF.

The sample holds one count of this clone. The chain employs TRBV2 and TRBJ1-2, with no clear D. Per the germline V gene, CDR1 is SNHLY and CDR2 is FYNNEI. V shed 4 bases and J shed 3 bases, with 9 bases lying between them. The length of the CDR3 is 13 residues. CDR3 region: CASSVGQYYGYTF. The CDR3 DNA reads as TGTGCCAGCAGTGTGGGCCAGTACTATGGCTACACCTTC.

CDR3 in DNA: TGTGCCAGCAGTTATCTGACAGGTGGGGACTATGGCTACACCTTC. It specifies CASSYLTGGDYGYTF. J is TRBJ1-2 and V is TRBV6-5, with D possibly being TRBD1 (6 bases). The CDR3 has 15 amino acids. V shed 3 bases and J shed 3 bases, with 14 bases lying between them. CDR1 MNHEY and CDR2 SVGAGI come from the germline V gene.

This clone has only one observation. This chain connects TRBV5-1 to TRBJ1-1; 8 bases agree with TRBD1. The CDR3 is made up of 14 amino acids. V lost 3 bases and J lost 6; bases outside the gene matches: 7. The V gene's germline CDR1 is SGHRS and CDR2 YFSETQ. The CDR3 reads CASSSQGARAEAFF. The CDR3 DNA reads as TGCGCCAGCAGCTCTCAGGGGGCTAGAGCTGAAGCTTTCTTT.

This chain joins TRBV7-8 and TRBJ2-1; 9 nucleotides line up with TRBD2. This CDR3 is built from 16 residues. V gave up 2 bases and J gave up 4 bases; unmatched junction bases: 6. Germline V lookup: CDR1 SGHVS, CDR2 FQNEAQ. The CDR3 nucleotides are TGTGCCAGCAGCTTATACGGGCGGGGGGGTTACAATGAGCAGTTCTTC. The encoded protein is CASSLYGRGGYNEQFF.

The chain joins TRBV7-6 to TRBJ2-3; maybe TRBD2 (6 bases). Trimming left V 1 base short and J 3 bases short, with 11 bases between. The CDR3 runs 15 residues. The germline CDR1 and CDR2 sequences are SGHVS and FNYEAQ. The CDR3 DNA reads TGTGCCAGCAGCTTAGGCCGGGGGAGGACAGATACGCAGTATTTT. Its translation is CASSLGRGRTDTQYF.

The chain links TRBV3-1 (or the pseudogene TRBV3-2) to TRBJ1-5; TRBD1 might be the D (6 bases). This CDR3 has 15 amino acids. Germline CDR1 reads LGHDT; CDR2 reads YNNKEL (reference sequence). The V end lost 6 bases, the J end lost 1 base, and 13 bases lay between the germline ends. CDR3: CASSLGQQSNQPQHF. The CDR3 coding sequence is TGTGCCAGCAGTCTAGGACAGCAAAGCAATCAGCCCCAGCATTTT.

In DNA form, the CDR3 reads TGTGCCAGCAGGCTGACAGTTGAAGCTTTCTTT. Amino acids: CASRLTVEAFF. This chain joins TRBV2 and TRBJ1-1, with D tentatively TRBD1 (5 bases). V was cut by 6 bases and J by 7 bases, with 9 bases left in between. Looked up from germline, CDR1 is SNHLY and CDR2 is FYNNEI. This CDR3 spans 11 amino acids. The variable domain in full, completed from reference TRBV2 and TRBJ1-1, reads EPEVTQTPSHQVTQMGQEVILRCVPISNHLYFYWYRQILGQKVEFLVSFYNNEISEKSEIFDDQFSVERPDGSNFTLKIRSTKLEDSAMYFCASRLTVEAFFGQGTRLTVV.

The rearrangement uses TRBV7-8 and TRBJ2-5; weak D call: TRBD1 (6 bases). The CDR3 loop spans 14 amino acids. Germline V lookup: CDR1 SGHVS, CDR2 FQNEAQ. Trimming took 5 bases from V and 5 from J, leaving 15 bases between them. The CDR3, as DNA: TGTGCCAGCAGCCCCCGACAGGTTGGGGAGACCCAGTACTTC. Translated: CASSPRQVGETQYF. Full variable domain (missing parts from reference TRBV7-8 and TRBJ2-5): GAGVSQSPRYKVAKRGQDVALRCDPISGHVSLFWYQQALGQGPEFLTYFQNEAQLDKSGLPSDRFFAERPEGSVSTLKIQRTQQEDSAVYLCASSPRQVGETQYFGPGTRLLVL.

The CDR3: CASSPGTGGGQPQHF. CDR3 DNA sequence: TGCGCCAGCAGTCCCGGGACAGGGGGCGGTCAGCCCCAGCATTTT. The chain has TRBV5-1 and TRBJ1-5, with 12 bases matching TRBD1. CDR3 size: 15 residues. After removal of 5 bases from V and 6 bases from J, the junction contained 6 bases not matched to a gene. The V gene's germline CDR1 is SGHRS and CDR2 YFSETQ.

The rearrangement links TRBV6-1 to TRBJ1-1; possibly TRBD1 for D (6 bases). This CDR3 is built from 15 residues. The V end lost 3 bases, the J end lost 6 bases, and 17 bases lay between the germline ends. Per the germline V gene, CDR1 is MNHNS and CDR2 is SASEGT. The CDR3 DNA sequence: TGTGCCAGCAGTGAGGGGACAATCGTCGGGCCTGAAGCTTTCTTT. Translating it yields CASSEGTIVGPEAFF.

This rearrangement joins TRBV10-3 to TRBJ2-7, with 9 bases identical to TRBD2. V trimming: 7 bases; J trimming: 3 bases; junction bases outside the gene matches: 7. Germline V gene data show CDR1 as ENHRY and CDR2 as SYGVKD. The CDR3 length is 14 residues. The CDR3 sequence: CAIKGLAGSYEQYF. The CDR3, as DNA: TGTGCCATCAAGGGGCTAGCGGGAAGCTACGAGCAGTACTTC.

The chain uses TRBV25-1 and TRBJ1-1; TRBD1 might be the D (5 bases). Germline V CDR1 and CDR2: MGHDK, SYGVNS. Trimming removed 8 bases at V and 7 bases at J, with 17 bases between. There are 13 residues in the CDR3. The CDR3 sequence: CASAGTLGGEAFF. In DNA, the CDR3 is TGTGCCAGCGCAGGGACCTTGGGAGGTGAAGCTTTCTTT. Drawing the rest from reference TRBV25-1 and TRBJ1-1, the complete variable domain is EADIYQTPRYLVIGTGKKITLECSQTMGHDKMYWYQQDPGMELHLIHYSYGVNSTEKGDLSSESTVSRIRTEHFPLTLESARPSHTSQYLCASAGTLGGEAFFGQGTRLTVV.

The V and J genes are TRBV5-8 and TRBJ1-2, with 7 bases identical to TRBD1. Germline V gene sequence: CDR1 SGHTS, CDR2 YDEGEE. The CDR3 covers 13 residues. The J segment lost 8 bases and the V segment lost 4 bases, leaving 8 bases of the junction unmatched. CDR3 sequence reads: CASSIDRVWGYTF. In DNA form, the CDR3 reads TGTGCCAGCAGCATAGACAGGGTCTGGGGCTACACCTTC.

This sequence joins TRBV18 and TRBJ1-3; TRBD1 matches 7 bases. Germline CDR1 and CDR2: KGHSH and LQKENI. The CDR3 runs to 15 residues. Unmatched junction bases numbered 2, after V lost 2 bases and J lost 1 base. Here the CDR3 reads CASSPVTGSGNTIYF. CDR3 DNA: TGTGCCAGCTCACCAGTGACAGGGTCTGGAAACACCATATATTTT.

This chain joins TRBV10-2 and TRBJ1-1, with 8 bases identical to TRBD1. There are 13 residues in the CDR3. Germline V CDR1 and CDR2: WSHSY, SAAADI. V shed 8 bases, J shed 3 bases, and the junction held 5 bases outside the gene matches. Here the CDR3 reads CASGQGWDTEAFF. CDR3 sequence (DNA): TGCGCCAGCGGACAGGGCTGGGACACTGAAGCTTTCTTT.

This chain uses TRBV29-1 with TRBJ2-4; 9 nucleotides agree with TRBD1. The CDR3 covers 13 residues. Looked up from germline, CDR1 is SQVTM and CDR2 is ANQGSEA. Germline trimming cut 4 bases from V and 6 bases from J; bases unmatched to any gene: 4. The CDR3 DNA sequence: TGCAGCGTTGGCGAGACAGGGGGAAACATTCAGTACTTC. Its translation: CSVGETGGNIQYF.

CDR3 sequence (DNA): TGTGCCAGCACGAGGACAGCAACCCCGACGGGTGAAAAACTGTTTTTT. Its translation: CASTRTATPTGEKLFF. This chain joins TRBV2 and TRBJ1-4; D possibly corresponds to TRBD1 (6 bases). Trimming cost V 7 bases and J 7 bases, with 22 bases left between them. This CDR3 comprises 16 residues. Germline lookup yields CDR1 SNHLY and CDR2 FYNNEI.